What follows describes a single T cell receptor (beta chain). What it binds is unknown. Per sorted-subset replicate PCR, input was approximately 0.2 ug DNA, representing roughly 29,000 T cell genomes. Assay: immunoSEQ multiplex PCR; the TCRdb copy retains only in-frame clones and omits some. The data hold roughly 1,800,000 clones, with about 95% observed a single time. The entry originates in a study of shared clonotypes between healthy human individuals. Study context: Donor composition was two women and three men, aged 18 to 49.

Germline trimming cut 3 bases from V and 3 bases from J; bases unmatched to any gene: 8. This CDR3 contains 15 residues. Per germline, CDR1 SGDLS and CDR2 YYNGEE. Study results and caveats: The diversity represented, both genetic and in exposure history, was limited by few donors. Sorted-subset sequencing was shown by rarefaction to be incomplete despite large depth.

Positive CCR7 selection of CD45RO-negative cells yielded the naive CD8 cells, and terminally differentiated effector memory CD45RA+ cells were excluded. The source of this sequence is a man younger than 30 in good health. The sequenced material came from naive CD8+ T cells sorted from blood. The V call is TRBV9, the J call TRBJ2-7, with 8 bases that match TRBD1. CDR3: CASSAGGQGNYEQYF. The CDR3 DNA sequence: TGTGCCAGCAGCGCAGGTGGACAGGGAAACTACGAGCAGTACTTC.